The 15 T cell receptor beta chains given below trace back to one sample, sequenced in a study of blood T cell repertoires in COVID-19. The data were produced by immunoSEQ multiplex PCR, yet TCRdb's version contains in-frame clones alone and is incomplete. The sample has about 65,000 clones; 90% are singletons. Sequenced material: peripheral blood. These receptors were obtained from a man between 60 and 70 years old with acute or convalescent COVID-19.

CDR3 coding DNA: TGTGCCAGTAGTATCTCTTTCTGGGTGGACAGTTATAGCAATCAGCCCCAGCATTTT. Protein: CASSISFWVDSYSNQPQHF. The chain recombines TRBV19 with TRBJ1-5, with a tentative D call TRBD1 (6 bases). Germline-derived CDR1 and CDR2 are LNHDA and SQIVND (reference sequence). The CDR3 has 19 residues. Trimming removed 3 bases at V and 0 bases at J, with 21 bases between.

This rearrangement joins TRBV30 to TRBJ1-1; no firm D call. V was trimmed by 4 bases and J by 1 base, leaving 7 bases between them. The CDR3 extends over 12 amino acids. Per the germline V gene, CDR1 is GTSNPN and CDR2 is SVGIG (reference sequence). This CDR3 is CAWNRGNTEAFF. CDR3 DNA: TGTGCCTGGAACCGGGGGAACACTGAAGCTTTCTTT.

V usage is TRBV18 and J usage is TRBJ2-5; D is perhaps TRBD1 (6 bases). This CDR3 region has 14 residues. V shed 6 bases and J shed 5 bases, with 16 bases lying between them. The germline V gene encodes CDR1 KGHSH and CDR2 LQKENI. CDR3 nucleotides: TGTGCCAGCTCCGGATCAACAGGGCTGGAGACCCAGTACTTC. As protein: CASSGSTGLETQYF.

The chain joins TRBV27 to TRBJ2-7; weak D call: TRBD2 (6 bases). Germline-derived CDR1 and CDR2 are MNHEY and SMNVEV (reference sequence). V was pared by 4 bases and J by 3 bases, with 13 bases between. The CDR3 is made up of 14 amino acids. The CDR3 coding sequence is TGTGCCAGCAGTTGGGCGGGGCGCCGCTACGAGCAGTACTTC. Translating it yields CASSWAGRRYEQYF.

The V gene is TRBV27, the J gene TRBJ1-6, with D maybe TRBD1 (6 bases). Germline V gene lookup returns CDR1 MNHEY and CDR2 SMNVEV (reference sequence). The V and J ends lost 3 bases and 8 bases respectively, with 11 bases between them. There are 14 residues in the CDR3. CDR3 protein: CASSFLPGDSPLHF. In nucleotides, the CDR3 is TGTGCCAGCAGTTTCCTACCAGGGGATTCACCCCTCCACTTT.

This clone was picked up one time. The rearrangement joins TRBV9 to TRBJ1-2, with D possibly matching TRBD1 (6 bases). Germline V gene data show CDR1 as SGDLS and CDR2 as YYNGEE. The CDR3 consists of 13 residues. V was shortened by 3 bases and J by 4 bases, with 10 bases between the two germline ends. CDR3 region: CASSADSRYGYTF. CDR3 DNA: TGTGCCAGCAGCGCGGACAGCCGCTATGGCTACACCTTC. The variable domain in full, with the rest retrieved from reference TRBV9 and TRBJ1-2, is DSGVTQTPKHLITATGQRVTLRCSPRSGDLSVYWYQQSLDQGLQFLIQYYNGEERAKGNILERFSAQQFPDLHSELNLSSLELGDSALYFCASSADSRYGYTFGSGTRLTVV.

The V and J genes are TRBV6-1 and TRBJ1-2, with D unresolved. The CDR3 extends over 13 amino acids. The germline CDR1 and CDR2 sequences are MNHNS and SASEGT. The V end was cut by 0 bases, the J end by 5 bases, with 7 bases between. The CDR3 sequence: CASSEAVQYGYTF. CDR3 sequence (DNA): TGTGCCAGCAGTGAAGCGGTCCAGTATGGCTACACCTTC.

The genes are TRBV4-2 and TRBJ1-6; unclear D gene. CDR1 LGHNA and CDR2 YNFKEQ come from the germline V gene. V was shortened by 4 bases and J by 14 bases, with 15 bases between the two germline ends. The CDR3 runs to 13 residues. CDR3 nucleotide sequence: TGTGCCAGCAGCCCCGAAGCGTTGGCCGCCCTCCACTTT. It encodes CASSPEALAALHF.

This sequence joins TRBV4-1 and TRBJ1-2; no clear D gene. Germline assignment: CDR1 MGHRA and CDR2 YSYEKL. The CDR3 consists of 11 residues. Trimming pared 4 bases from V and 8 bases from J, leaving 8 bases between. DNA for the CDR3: TGCGCCAGCAGCCTTGCCGGGGGCTACACCTTC. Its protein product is CASSLAGGYTF.

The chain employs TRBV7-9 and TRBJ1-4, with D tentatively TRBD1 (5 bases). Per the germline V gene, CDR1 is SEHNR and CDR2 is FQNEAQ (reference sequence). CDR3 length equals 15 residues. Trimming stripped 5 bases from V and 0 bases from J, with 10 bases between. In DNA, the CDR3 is TGTGCCAGCAGCGTCACAGGTGCAACTAATGAAAAACTGTTTTTT. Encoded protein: CASSVTGATNEKLFF.

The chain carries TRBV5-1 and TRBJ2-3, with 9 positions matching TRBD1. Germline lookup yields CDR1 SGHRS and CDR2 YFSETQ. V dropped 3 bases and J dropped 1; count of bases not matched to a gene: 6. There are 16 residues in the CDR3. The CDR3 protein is CASSWDRDRGTDTQYF. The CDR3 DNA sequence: TGCGCCAGCAGCTGGGACCGGGACAGGGGCACAGATACGCAGTATTTT.

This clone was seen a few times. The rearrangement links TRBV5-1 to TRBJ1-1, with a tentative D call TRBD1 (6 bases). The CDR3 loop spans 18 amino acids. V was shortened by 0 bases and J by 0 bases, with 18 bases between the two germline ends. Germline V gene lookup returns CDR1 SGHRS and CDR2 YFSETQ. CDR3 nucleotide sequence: TGCGCCAGCAGCTTGGCGGGTGGGGCAGGGGTGGTGAACACTGAAGCTTTCTTT. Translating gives CASSLAGGAGVVNTEAFF. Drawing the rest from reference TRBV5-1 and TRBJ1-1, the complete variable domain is KAGVTQTPRYLIKTRGQQVTLSCSPISGHRSVSWYQQTPGQGLQFLFEYFSETQRNKGNFPGRFSGRQFSNSRSEMNVSTLELGDSALYLCASSLAGGAGVVNTEAFFGQGTRLTVV.

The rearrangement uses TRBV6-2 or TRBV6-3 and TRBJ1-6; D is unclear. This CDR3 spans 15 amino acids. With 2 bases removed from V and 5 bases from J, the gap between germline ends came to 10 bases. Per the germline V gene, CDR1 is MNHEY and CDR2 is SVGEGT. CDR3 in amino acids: CASSYGGPHNSPLHF. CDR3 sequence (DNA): TGTGCCAGCAGTTACGGAGGGCCCCATAATTCACCCCTCCACTTT.

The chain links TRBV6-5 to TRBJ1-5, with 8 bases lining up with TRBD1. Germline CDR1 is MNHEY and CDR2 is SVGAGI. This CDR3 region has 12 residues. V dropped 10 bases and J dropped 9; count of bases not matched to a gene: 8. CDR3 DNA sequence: TGTGCCACCAGGACAGGGAAAGGGCCCCAGCATTTT. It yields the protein CATRTGKGPQHF.

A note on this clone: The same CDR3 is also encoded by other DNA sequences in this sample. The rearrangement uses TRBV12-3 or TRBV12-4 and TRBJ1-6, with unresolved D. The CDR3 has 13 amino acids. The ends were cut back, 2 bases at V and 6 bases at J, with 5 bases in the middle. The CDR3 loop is CASSLTVNSPLHF. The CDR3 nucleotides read TGTGCCAGCAGTTTAACAGTTAATTCACCCCTCCACTTT.